This entry features one TCR beta chain sequence. What antigen it recognizes has not been identified. The read comes to an end 3 residues before the CDR3 does, leaving the germline J gene to fill in the end. Every participant had a single incident cervical HPV16 infection, and prevalent HPV16 infections were excluded. Cervical HPV DNA was detected with MY09/MY11 PCR, and genotyping was done by dot-blot hybridization. Approximately 15 mL of heparinized blood were centrifuged, and the buffy coat was split into aliquots, frozen at -30 degrees C, and then kept at -80 degrees C. QIAGEN kits were used to extract genomic DNA from the buffy coat specimens. This specimen comes from a study of T cells in women clearing cervical HPV infection (dated by TCRdb to between 2018 and 2020). With respect to the entire study: The cases were some 27 women with histologically confirmed HPV16-related CIN3 or worse, and 2 of these cases were invasive cancers. Controls were around 24 women whose single incident HPV16 infection cleared within 12 months without precancer or cancer developing. Blood from cases was collected at the visit at which the lesion was first identified, whereas blood from controls was collected once infection was no longer detected. For cases, the median interval between lesion detection and blood sampling was around 150 days, with an interquartile range of roughly 85 to 220 days. Because only a few women had HLA typing data, the possibility that HLA type acted as a confounder could not be ruled out. This exploratory proof-of-principle case-control study, nested within the Guanacaste HPV Natural History Study in Costa Rica, compared TCR repertoires among women with different cervical HPV16 outcomes. Cases and controls were matched on age within five years and on year of sample collection. Median age was about 30 years in cases versus roughly 40 in controls, and baseline characteristics did not differ significantly. The parent cohort enrolled 10,000 or so women aged 18 or older in Guanacaste, Costa Rica, during about 1992 to 1994 and followed them for approximately 7 years. As quality controls, five blinded duplicates were added to each group, bringing the total to approximately 60 samples made up of 50 or so participants and 10 replicates.

Broad study findings and their caveats: TRBV6-7 relative abundance was lower in cases than in controls (0.11% versus 0.16%; Bonferroni P = 0.0008). The cross-sectional design could not show whether associations preceded infection or resulted from it; effector/memory subsets and HPV-specific T cells were not isolated. Random forest classifiers that combined richness and V gene abundances separated cases from controls with an estimated AUC of roughly 0.83. Because the number of T cells per sample was unknown, the richness differences could reflect varying T-cell content rather than repertoire biology. Significantly higher TCR repertoire richness was observed in CIN3+ cases than in controls across sequencing depths, whereas no difference in evenness was found.

TCR beta CDR3 regions were amplified by multiplex PCR from an average of around 1,200 ng genomic DNA per sample using the immunoSEQ assay. Primer bias was corrected in the assay by using a complete synthetic TCR repertoire to establish an amplification baseline. Amplicons were sequenced on the Illumina platform. Concerning the study's data processing: Sequences were error-corrected by clustering with frequency ratios and a modified nearest-neighbor algorithm, then analyzed in the immunoSEQ Analyzer with IMGT gene definitions. At each rarefaction depth, TCR richness and evenness were averaged across 20 rarefaction repeats, and any sample with fewer sequences than the depth was left out. Wilcoxon rank sum tests with FDR correction were used to compare V, D and J gene relative abundances between the groups. An intraclass correlation of 95% to 97% for TCR richness and an average of around 80% across 65 to 70 gene segments were obtained from the blinded duplicates. This is the immuneACCESS table as TCRdb keeps it, with only in-frame sequences that have V and J called. A part of the clones is gone; compared with another copy, unresolved V genes explain less than half, and the rest is unexplained. V and J calls plus clone size are reproduced from that table; the DNA served to infer D and trimming. This sample's table lists tens of thousands of clones. The top ten constitute about 4% of the sample.

Counted from cysteine to phenylalanine, this CDR3 has 14 amino acids. Of the CDR3's DNA, 33 bases were read; they are in frame from base 1. The germline V gene encodes CDR1 SGHDN and CDR2 FVKESK. V has 0 bases trimmed and J has 3 bases trimmed; junction bases matching no gene number 0. Sequenced: blood buffy coat. The source is a woman aged 18 to 75 with a cervical HPV16 infection that either progressed to CIN3+ or cleared (not recorded which). Recombination connected TRBV14 to TRBJ1-2; 8 middle bases align to TRBD1. CDR3 DNA, as far as it was read: TGTGCCAGCAGCCAAGACAGGGGGCACTATGGC. The resulting protein is CASSQDRGHYG. The CDR3 in its entirety is CASSQDRGHYGYTF.